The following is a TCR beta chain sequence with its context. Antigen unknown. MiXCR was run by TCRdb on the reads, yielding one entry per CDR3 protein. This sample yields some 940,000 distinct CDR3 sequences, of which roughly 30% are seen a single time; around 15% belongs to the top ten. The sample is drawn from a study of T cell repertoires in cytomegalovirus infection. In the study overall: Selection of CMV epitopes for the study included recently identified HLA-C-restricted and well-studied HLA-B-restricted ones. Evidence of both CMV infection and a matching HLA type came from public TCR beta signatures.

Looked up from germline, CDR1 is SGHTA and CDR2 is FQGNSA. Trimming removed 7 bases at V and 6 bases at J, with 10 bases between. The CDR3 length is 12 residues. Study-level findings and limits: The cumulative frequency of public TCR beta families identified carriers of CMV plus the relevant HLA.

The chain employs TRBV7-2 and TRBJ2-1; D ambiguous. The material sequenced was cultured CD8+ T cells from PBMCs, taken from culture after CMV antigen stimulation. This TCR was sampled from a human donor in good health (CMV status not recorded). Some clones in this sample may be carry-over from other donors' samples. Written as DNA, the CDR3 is TGTACCAGCACCATCGGACGCAATGAGCAGTTCTTC. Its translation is CTSTIGRNEQFF. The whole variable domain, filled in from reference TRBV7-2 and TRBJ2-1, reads GAGVSQSPSNKVTEKGKDVELRCDPISGHTALYWYRQSLGQGLEFLIYFQGNSAPDKSGLPSDRFSAERTGGSVSTLTIQRTQQEDSAVYLCTSTIGRNEQFFGPGTRLTVL.